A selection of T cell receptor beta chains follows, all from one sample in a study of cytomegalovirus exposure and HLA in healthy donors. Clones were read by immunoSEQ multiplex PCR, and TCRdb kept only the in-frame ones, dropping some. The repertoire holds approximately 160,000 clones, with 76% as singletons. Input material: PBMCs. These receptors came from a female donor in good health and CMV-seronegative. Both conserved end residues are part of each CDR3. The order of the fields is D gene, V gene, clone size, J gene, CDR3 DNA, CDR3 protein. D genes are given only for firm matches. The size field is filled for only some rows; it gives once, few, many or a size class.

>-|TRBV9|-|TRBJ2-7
TGTGCCAGCAGCCTCAAAACGGGGAACGAGCAGTACTTC
CASSLKTGNEQYF
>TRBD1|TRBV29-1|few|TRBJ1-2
TGCAGCGTTGAAGGGACAGGGACGAATGGCTACACCTTC
CSVEGTGTNGYTF
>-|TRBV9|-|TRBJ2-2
TGTGCCAGCAGCCCCCGTCGGGGAGCCACCGGGGAGCTGTTTTTT
CASSPRRGATGELFF
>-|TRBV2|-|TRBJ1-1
TGTGCCAGCAGTGAAGCCGCAGTGAACACTGAAGCTTTCTTT
CASSEAAVNTEAFF
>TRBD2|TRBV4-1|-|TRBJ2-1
TGCGCCAGCAGTCGAGCGGGGACGTCCTACAATGAGCAGTTCTTC
CASSRAGTSYNEQFF
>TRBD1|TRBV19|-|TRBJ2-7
TGTGCCAGTAGTACAAACACAGGGGGCAGCCACGAGCAGTACTTC
CASSTNTGGSHEQYF
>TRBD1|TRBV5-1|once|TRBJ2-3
TGCGCCAGCAGCGCCTCTTTGAGGGGGCTCGGCACAGATACGCAGTATTTT
CASSASLRGLGTDTQYF
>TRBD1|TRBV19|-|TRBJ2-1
TGTGCCAGTAGCTGGGGACAGGGGAGCTACAATGAGCAGTTCTTC
CASSWGQGSYNEQFF
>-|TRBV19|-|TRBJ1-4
TGTGCCAGTAGTATGGGACATCTTAATGAAAAACTGTTTTTT
CASSMGHLNEKLFF
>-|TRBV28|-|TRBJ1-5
TGTGCCAGCAGTCCAAGGACAGCTTTAAGCAATCAGCCCCAGCATTTT
CASSPRTALSNQPQHF
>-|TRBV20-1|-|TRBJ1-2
TGCAGTGGGCAGGGGATCTACGGCTACACCTTC
CSGQGIYGYTF
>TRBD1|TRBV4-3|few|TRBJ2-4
TGCGCCAGCAGCCAAGAGGGCCGGACAGGGGGGACAGAAAAAAACAGTCAGTACTTC
CASSQEGRTGGTEKNSQYF
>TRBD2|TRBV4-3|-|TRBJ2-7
TGCGCCAGCAGCCCACGGGTCGCTACTAGCGGGAGAACCCACGAGCAGTACTTC
CASSPRVATSGRTHEQYF
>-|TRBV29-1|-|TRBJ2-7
TGCAGCGTCCTTACGACAGCACACTACGAGCAGTACTTC
CSVLTTAHYEQYF
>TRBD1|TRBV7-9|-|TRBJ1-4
TGTGCCAGCAGCTTGGGACAGGGCAGTGAAAAACTGTTTTTT
CASSLGQGSEKLFF
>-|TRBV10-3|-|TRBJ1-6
TGTGCCATCAGTGACCAGGGCCCCCTCCACTTT
CAISDQGPLHF
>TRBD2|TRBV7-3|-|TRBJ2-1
TGTGCCAGCAGCTTGTCCGGGGGGGCCAAGTATGAGCAGTTCTTC
CASSLSGGAKYEQFF
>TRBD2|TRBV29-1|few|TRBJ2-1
TGCAGCGTTCAGGTTCGCCCGACTAGCGGGGGGGGGAGTCGGAATGAGCAGTTCTTC
CSVQVRPTSGGGSRNEQFF
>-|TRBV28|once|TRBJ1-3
TGTGCCAGCAGTTCGACGACAGTCATCTCTGGAAACACCATATATTTT
CASSSTTVISGNTIYF
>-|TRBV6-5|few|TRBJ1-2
TGTGCCAGCTTCGTCCCAAGCGGTGGCTACACCTTC
CASFVPSGGYTF
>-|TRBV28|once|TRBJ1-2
TGTGCCACCGAAGGAGGGAGAAGGAAGAGTGGCTACACCTTC
CATEGGRRKSGYTF
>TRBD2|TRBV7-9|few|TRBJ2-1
TGTGCCAGCAGCCATAGCGGGGGGGCGCGGAATGAGCAGTTCTTC
CASSHSGGARNEQFF
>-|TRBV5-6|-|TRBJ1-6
TGTGCCAGCAGCTTGGTAGATAACAATTCACCCCTCCACTTT
CASSLVDNNSPLHF
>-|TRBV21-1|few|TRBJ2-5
TGTGCCAGCAGCAAATTGGAGTGCGGGGCTAGGGAGACCCAGTACTTC
CASSKLECGARETQYF
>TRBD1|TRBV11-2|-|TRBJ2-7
TGTGCCAGCAGCTATCAGGGGGCCTACGAGCAGTACTTC
CASSYQGAYEQYF
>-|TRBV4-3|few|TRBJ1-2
TGCGCCAGCAGCTTAGACAGGCAGGGCTATGGCTACACCTTC
CASSLDRQGYGYTF
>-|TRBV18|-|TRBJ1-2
TGTGCCAGCTCACCCCCCGTTCCGGGGAACTATGGCTACACCTTC
CASSPPVPGNYGYTF
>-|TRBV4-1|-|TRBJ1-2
TGCGCCAGCAGCCAAGATCATGGCAGTAACTATGGCTACACCTTC
CASSQDHGSNYGYTF
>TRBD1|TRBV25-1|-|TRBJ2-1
TGTGCCAGCAGTGAGGGACAGGGTGGGCTTAATGAGCAGTTCTTC
CASSEGQGGLNEQFF
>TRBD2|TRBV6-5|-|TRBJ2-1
TGTGCCAGCATCAGACTAGCGGGGGGGGTCAATGAGCAGTTCTTC
CASIRLAGGVNEQFF
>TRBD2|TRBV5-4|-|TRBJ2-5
TGTGCCAGCAGCATAAATAGCGGGGGTGGAGAGACCCAGTACTTC
CASSINSGGGETQYF
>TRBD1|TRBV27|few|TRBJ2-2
TGTGCCAGCAGACTAGGTGGACAGGGGGCTACAAAAGCCCCCGGGGAGCTGTTTTTT
CASRLGGQGATKAPGELFF
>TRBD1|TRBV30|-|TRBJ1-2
TGTGCCGCCCAGGGGGATATCTATGGCTACACCTTC
CAAQGDIYGYTF
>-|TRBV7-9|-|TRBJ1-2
TGTGCCAGCAGCTTAGGGGGTGGACAGATCTATGGCTACACCTTC
CASSLGGGQIYGYTF
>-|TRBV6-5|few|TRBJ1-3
TGTGCCAGCAGTTACTCGGGGGAGGGTGGAAACACCATATATTTT
CASSYSGEGGNTIYF
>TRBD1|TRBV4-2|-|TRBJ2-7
TGTGCCAGCAGCCAAGATCGGGGGACAGGGGGCTACGAGCAGTACTTC
CASSQDRGTGGYEQYF
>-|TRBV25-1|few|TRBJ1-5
TGTGCCAGCAGTGAACAGGGCAATCAGCCCCAGCATTTT
CASSEQGNQPQHF
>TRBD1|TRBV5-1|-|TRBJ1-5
TGCGCCAGCAGCTTGTATCCCACAGGGGGTGATAGCAATCAGCCCCAGCATTTT
CASSLYPTGGDSNQPQHF
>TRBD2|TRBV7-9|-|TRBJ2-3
TGTGCCAGCAGCTTAGGACTAGCGGGAGCAGATACGCAGTATTTT
CASSLGLAGADTQYF
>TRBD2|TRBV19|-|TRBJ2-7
TGTGCCAGTAGTATAAGTCTAGCGGGGGCCTACGAGCAGTACTTC
CASSISLAGAYEQYF
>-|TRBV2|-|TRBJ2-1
TGTGCCAGCAGTGACGGGTGGGGGCGATCAGGCAACAATGAGCAGTTCTTC
CASSDGWGRSGNNEQFF
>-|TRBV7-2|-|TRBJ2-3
TGTGCCAGCAGCACACGACAGGATACGCAGTATTTT
CASSTRQDTQYF